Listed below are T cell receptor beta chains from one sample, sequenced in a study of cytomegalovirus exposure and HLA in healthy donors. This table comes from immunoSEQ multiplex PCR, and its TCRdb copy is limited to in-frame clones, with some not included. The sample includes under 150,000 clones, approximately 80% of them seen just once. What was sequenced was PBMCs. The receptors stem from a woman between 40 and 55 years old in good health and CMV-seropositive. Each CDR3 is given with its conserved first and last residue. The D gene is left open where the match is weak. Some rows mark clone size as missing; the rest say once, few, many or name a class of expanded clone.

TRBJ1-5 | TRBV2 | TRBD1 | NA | TGTGCCAGCAGTGAGGGGACAGGTCCTTGGGGGAATCAGCCCCAGCATTTT | CASSEGTGPWGNQPQHF
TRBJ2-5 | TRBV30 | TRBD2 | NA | TGTGCCTGGAGTAGACTAGCGGCCCAAGAGACCCAGTACTTC | CAWSRLAAQETQYF
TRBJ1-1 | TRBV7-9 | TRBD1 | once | TGTGCCAGCAGCTCGACAGGGATCACTGAAGCTTTCTTT | CASSSTGITEAFF
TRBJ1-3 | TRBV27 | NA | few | TGTGCCAGCAGACCCGACAGCTCTGGAAACACCATATATTTT | CASRPDSSGNTIYF
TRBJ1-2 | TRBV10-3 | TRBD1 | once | TGTGCCATAACAGGGGGTGAAACTAACTATGGCTACACCTTC | CAITGGETNYGYTF
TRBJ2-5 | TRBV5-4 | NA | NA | TGTGCCAGCAGCTTTAGGGGGTCGTACCAAGAGACCCAGTACTTC | CASSFRGSYQETQYF
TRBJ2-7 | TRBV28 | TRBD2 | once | TGTGCCAGCACCTTGGCGGGGGGTTCCCCCTACGAGCAGTACTTC | CASTLAGGSPYEQYF
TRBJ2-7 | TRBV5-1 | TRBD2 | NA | TGCGCCAGCAGCTTGGGTCTAGCGGGGGCCCCCGGCTCCTACGAGCAGTACTTC | CASSLGLAGAPGSYEQYF
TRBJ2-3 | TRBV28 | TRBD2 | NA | TGTGCCAGCAGATTACTAGCGGGGACAGATACGCAGTATTTT | CASRLLAGTDTQYF
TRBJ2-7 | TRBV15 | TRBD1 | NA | TGTGCCACCAGCAGAGGGGACAGGGTCGAGCAGTACTTC | CATSRGDRVEQYF
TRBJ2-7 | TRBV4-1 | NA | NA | TGCGCCAGCAGCCAAGATGCAGGGGCCAAGCAGTACTTC | CASSQDAGAKQYF
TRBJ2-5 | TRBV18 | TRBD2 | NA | TGTGCCAGCTCACAGACTACTAGCGGGGAGGAGACCCAGTACTTC | CASSQTTSGEETQYF
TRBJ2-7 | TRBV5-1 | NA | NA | TGCGCCAGCAGCTTGTTGGGGGGGCTCGACGAGCAGTACTTC | CASSLLGGLDEQYF
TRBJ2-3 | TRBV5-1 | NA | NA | TGCGCCAGCACCCGTCCGGGAATGTCAGATACGCAGTATTTT | CASTRPGMSDTQYF
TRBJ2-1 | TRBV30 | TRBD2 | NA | TGTGCCTGGAGTGTCGGACTAGCGGGAGGCGATGAGCAGTTCTTC | CAWSVGLAGGDEQFF
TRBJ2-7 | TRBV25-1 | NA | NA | TGTGCCAGCAGACTTACAGGTTACGAGCAGTACTTC | CASRLTGYEQYF
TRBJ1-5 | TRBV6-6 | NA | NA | TGTGCCAGCAGTTACTCGATACGGGTACATCAGCCCCAGCATTTT | CASSYSIRVHQPQHF